This T cell receptor beta chain is from a study of cytotoxic CD8 clonotypes in ibrutinib-treated CLL. The overall study: Of the patients, about a dozen were relapsed/refractory, approximately 15 treatment-naive and about 17 IGHV unmutated. Responses comprised some 24 partial and 2 complete; at median about 68 months, approximately 14 remained remitted and some twelve progressed. Findings of the study overall: Whereas clonality rose at ibrutinib response, it declined toward baseline at progression. Different sampling times were used for sustained-remission and progressing patients.

In this sample, this clone turned up once. Its antigen is unknown. The CDR3 runs 14 residues. Germline lookup yields CDR1 SGDLS and CDR2 YYNGEE. V shed 4 bases and J shed 6 bases, with 16 bases lying between them. Some clones are missing from TCRdb's copy, which holds only in-frame ones; the method was immunoSEQ multiplex PCR. The sample contains about 86,000 clones, roughly 84% of which appear only once. The TCR originated in a human donor with chronic lymphocytic leukemia. Sequenced here: PBMCs, sampled before ibrutinib treatment. The chain joins TRBV9 to TRBJ1-1, with a weak D call TRBD1 (6 bases). The CDR3 loop is CASSPPQRGAEAFF. CDR3 nucleotide sequence: TGTGCCAGCAGCCCGCCCCAGAGGGGGGCTGAAGCTTTCTTT.